One and the same sample provided the 5 T cell receptor beta chains below, sequenced in a study of CD8 T cells in ankylosing spondylitis. Study findings and constraints: About eight highly homologous variants made up a TCR beta motif that seemed to typify ankylosing spondylitis blood.

TCRdb recomputed calls from the 5' RACE reads with MiXCR, one row per CDR3 protein. Among about 500,000 distinct CDR3 sequences listed, about 5.4% were seen once. No antigen is known for these receptors. Sequencing was done on a sample of blood, either unsorted or a sorted T cell fraction (not recorded which). The receptor set was obtained from a male donor with ankylosing spondylitis.

This clonotype was recorded many times. This sequence joins TRBV6-5 and TRBJ1-5; unclear D gene. The germline V gene encodes CDR1 MNHEY and CDR2 SVGAGI. Trimming took 3 bases from V and 0 from J, leaving 9 bases between them. This CDR3 has 15 residues. CDR3 sequence: CASSYVHLSNQPQHF. In DNA, the CDR3 is TGTGCCAGCAGTTATGTACACCTTAGCAATCAGCCCCAGCATTTT.

J is TRBJ2-7 and V is TRBV4-3; D not certain. V gave up 2 bases and J gave up 0 bases, with 14 bases separating them. Germline CDR1 is LGHNA and CDR2 is YSLEER. CDR3 size: 16 residues. In DNA form, the CDR3 reads TGCGCCAGCAGCCAATGGGCCCTAGGAAGCTCCTACGAGCAGTACTTC. Amino acids: CASSQWALGSSYEQYF.

Many counts were recorded for this clonotype. The chain couples TRBV28 to TRBJ1-5; D ambiguous. V lost 5 bases to trimming and J lost 6 bases, with 14 bases between them. The CDR3 runs to 14 residues. CDR1 and CDR2 from the germline V gene are MDHEN and SYDVKM. CDR3 in DNA: TGTGCCAGCAGTCAAGATCTGAGTCGTCAGCCCCAGCATTTT. This translates into CASSQDLSRQPQHF.

This clonotype was seen repeatedly, ten times or more. The genes are TRBV9 and TRBJ2-3; D gene uncertain. Trimming shortened V by 0 bases and J by 0 bases, and 11 bases separated the two germline ends. This CDR3 has 16 residues. Germline V gene data show CDR1 as SGDLS and CDR2 as YYNGEE. CDR3 sequence: CASSVGERDSTDTQYF. For the CDR3, the DNA is TGTGCCAGCAGCGTAGGTGAGCGCGATAGCACAGATACGCAGTATTTT.

The table lists this clonotype with many counts. The chain couples TRBV7-9 to TRBJ1-1; D perhaps matches TRBD1 (5 bases). V was clipped by 8 bases and J by 4 bases, with 14 bases between them. In germline, CDR1 is SEHNR, CDR2 FQNEAQ (reference sequence). This CDR3 has 13 residues. This CDR3 is CASAKSGGTEAFF. CDR3 nucleotides: TGTGCCAGCGCGAAATCCGGGGGCACTGAAGCTTTCTTT.